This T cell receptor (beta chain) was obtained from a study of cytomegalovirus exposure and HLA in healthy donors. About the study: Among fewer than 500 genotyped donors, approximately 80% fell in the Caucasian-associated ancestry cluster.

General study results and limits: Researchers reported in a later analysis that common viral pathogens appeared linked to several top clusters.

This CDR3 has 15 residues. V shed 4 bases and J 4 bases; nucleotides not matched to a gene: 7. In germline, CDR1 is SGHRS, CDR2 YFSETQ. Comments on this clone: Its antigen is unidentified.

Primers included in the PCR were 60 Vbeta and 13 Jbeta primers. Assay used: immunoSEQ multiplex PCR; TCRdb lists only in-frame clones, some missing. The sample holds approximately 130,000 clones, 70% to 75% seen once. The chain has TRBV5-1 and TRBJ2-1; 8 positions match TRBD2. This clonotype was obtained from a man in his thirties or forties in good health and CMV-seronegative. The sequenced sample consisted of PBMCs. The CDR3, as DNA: TGCGCCAGCAGCCCGGGACTAGGTGAATACAATGAGCAGTTCTTC. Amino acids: CASSPGLGEYNEQFF.